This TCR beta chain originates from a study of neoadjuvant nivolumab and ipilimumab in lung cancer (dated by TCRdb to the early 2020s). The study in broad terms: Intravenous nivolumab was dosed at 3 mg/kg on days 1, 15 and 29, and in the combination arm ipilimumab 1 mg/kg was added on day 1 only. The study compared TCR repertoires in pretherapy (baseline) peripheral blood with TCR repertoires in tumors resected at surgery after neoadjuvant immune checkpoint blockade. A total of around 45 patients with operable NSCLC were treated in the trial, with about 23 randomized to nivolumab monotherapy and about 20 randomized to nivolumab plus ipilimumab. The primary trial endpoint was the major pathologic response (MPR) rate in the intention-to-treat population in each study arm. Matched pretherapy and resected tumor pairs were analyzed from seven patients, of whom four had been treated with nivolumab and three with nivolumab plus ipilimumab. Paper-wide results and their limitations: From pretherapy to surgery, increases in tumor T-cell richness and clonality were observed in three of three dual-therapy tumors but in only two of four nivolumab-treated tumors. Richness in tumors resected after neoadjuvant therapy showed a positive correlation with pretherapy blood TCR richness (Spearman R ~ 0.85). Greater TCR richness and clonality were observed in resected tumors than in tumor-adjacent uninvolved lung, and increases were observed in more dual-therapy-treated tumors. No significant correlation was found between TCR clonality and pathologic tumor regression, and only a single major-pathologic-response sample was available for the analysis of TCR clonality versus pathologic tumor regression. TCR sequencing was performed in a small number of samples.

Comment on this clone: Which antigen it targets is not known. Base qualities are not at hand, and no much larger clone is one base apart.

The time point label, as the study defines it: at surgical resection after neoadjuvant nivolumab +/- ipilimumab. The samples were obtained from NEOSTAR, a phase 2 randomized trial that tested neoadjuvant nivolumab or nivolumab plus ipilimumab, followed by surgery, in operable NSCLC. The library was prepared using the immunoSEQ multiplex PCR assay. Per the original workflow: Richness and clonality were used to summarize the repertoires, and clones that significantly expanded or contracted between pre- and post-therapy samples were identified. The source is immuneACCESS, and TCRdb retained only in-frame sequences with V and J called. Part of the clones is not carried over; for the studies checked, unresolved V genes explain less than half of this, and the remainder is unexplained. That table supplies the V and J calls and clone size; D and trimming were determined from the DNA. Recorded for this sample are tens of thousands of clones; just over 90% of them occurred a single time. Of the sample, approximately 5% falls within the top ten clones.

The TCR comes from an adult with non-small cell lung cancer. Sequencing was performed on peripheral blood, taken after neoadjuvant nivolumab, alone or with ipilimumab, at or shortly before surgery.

DNA sequence: TGTGCCAGCAGACTAGACGGCCCCGGGGCTTACGAGCAGTACTTC. This yields the protein CASRLDGPGAYEQYF. Recombination linked TRBV6-5 to TRBJ2-7, with the D call tentatively TRBD1 or TRBD2, each fitting 5 bases. V is shortened by 6 bases, J by 4 bases, and the region joining them spans 19 bases. Spanning cysteine to phenylalanine, the CDR3 consists of 15 amino acids. Only the CDR3 portion is preserved as DNA: 45 bases, with reading frame beginning at the first base. CDR1 MNHEY and CDR2 SVGAGI were looked up in the germline V gene.